This entry concerns a single T cell receptor beta chain. Between the trimmed V and J ends, which lost 5 bases and 3 bases, there was a span of 13 bases. Germline CDR1 is SEHNR and CDR2 is FQNEAQ (reference sequence). This CDR3 has 14 residues. Vbeta (60) and Jbeta (13) primers were used in the PCR. Using immunoSEQ multiplex PCR, the repertoire was profiled, and TCRdb retains in-frame clones only, with some absent. The sample lists fewer than 250,000 clones; around 85% were seen once. This entry is derived from a study of cytomegalovirus exposure and HLA in healthy donors. This clonotype was obtained from a girl aged 2 to 9 in good health and CMV-seronegative. The chain carries TRBV7-9 and TRBJ1-2, with a tentative D call TRBD1 (5 bases). Source material: PBMCs. CDR3: CASSRGGEHYGYTF. The CDR3 nucleotides are TGTGCCAGCAGCCGGGGAGGGGAGCACTATGGCTACACCTTC. The full variable domain, in which reference TRBV7-9 and TRBJ1-2 provide the parts outside the CDR3, is DTGVSQNPRHKITKRGQNVTFRCDPISEHNRLYWYRQTLGQGPEFLTYFQNEAQLEKSRLLSDRFSAERPKGSFSTLEIQRTEQGDSAMYLCASSRGGEHYGYTFGSGTRLTVV.